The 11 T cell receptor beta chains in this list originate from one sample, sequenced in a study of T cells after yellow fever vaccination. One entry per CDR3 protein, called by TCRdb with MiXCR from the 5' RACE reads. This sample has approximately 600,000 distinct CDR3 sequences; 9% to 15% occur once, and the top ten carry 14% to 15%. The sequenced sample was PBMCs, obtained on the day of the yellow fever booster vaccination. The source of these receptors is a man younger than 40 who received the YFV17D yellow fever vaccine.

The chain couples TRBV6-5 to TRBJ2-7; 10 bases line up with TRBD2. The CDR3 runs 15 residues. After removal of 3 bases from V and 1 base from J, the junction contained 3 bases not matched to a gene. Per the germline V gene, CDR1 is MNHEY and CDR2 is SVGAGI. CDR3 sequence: CASSYTSGTSYEQYF. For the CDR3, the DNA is TGTGCCAGCAGTTATACTAGCGGGACGTCCTACGAGCAGTACTTC.

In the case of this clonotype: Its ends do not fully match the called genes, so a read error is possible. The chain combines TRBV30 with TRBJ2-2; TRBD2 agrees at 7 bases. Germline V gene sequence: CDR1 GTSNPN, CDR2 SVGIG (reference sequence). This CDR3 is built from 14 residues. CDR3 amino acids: CAWTSRDLSGELVF. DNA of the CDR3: TGTGCCTGGACTTCCCGGGACCTGAGCGGGGAGCTGGTTTTT. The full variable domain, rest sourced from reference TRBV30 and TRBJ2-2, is SQTIHQWPATLVQPVGSPLSLECTVEGTSNPNLYWYRQAAGRGLQLLFYSVGIGQISSEVPQNLSASRPQDRQFILSSKKLLLSDSGFYLCAWTSRDLSGELVFGEGSRLTVL.

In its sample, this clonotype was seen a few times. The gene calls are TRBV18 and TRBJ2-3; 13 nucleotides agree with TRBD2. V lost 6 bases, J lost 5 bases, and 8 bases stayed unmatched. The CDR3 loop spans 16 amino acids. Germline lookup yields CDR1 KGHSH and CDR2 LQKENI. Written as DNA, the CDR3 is TGTGCCAGCTCTTTTGGACTAGCGGGAGAAGAAGATACGCAGTATTTT. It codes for CASSFGLAGEEDTQYF.

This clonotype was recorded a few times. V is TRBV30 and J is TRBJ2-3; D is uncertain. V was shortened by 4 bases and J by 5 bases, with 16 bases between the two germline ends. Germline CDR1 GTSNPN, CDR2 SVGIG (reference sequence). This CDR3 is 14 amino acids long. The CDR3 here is CAWTLPMTGDTQYF. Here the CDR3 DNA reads TGTGCCTGGACCCTCCCTATGACTGGAGATACGCAGTATTTT.

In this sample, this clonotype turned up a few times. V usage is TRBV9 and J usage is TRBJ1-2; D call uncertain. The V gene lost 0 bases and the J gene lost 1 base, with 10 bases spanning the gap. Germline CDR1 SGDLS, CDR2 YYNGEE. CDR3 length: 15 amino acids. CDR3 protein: CASSVAPGNNYGYTF. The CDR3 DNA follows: TGTGCCAGCAGCGTAGCTCCCGGGAATAACTATGGCTACACCTTC.

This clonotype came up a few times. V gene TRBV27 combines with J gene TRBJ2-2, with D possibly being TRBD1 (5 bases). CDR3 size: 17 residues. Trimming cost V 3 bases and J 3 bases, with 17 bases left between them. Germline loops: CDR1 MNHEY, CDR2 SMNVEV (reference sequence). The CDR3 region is CASSFYRSQGDTGELFF. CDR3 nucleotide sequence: TGTGCCAGCAGTTTCTACAGGTCCCAAGGGGACACCGGGGAGCTGTTTTTT.

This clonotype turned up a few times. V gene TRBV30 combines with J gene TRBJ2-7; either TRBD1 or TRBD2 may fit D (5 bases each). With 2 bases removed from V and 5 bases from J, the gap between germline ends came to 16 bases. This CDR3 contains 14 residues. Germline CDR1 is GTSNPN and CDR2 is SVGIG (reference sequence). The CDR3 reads CAWSRQGESHEQYF. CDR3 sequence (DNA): TGTGCCTGGAGTCGGCAGGGAGAATCCCACGAGCAGTACTTC.

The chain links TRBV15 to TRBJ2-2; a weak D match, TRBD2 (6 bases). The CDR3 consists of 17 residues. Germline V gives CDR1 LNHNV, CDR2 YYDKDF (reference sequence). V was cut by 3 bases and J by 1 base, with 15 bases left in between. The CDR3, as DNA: TGTGCCACCAGCAGTGGTGCGGGCGGGGAGAACACCGGGGAGCTGTTTTTT. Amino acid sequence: CATSSGAGGENTGELFF.

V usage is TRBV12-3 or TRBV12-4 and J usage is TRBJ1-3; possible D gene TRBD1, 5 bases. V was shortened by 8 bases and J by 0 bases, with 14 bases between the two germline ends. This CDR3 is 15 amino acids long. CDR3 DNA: TGTGCCAGCTCCGTGGGGGAAGCCTCTGGAAACACCATATATTTT. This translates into CASSVGEASGNTIYF.

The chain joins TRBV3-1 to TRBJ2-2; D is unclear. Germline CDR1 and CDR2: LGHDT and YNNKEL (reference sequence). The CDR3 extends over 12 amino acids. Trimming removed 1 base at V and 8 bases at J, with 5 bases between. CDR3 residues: CASSQAVGELFF. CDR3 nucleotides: TGTGCCAGCAGCCAAGCAGTTGGGGAGCTGTTTTTT.

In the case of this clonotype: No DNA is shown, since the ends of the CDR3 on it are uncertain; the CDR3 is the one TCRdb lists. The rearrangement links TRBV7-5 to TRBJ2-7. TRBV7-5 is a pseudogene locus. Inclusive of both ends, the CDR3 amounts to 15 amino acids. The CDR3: CISVPERGNSYEQYF.